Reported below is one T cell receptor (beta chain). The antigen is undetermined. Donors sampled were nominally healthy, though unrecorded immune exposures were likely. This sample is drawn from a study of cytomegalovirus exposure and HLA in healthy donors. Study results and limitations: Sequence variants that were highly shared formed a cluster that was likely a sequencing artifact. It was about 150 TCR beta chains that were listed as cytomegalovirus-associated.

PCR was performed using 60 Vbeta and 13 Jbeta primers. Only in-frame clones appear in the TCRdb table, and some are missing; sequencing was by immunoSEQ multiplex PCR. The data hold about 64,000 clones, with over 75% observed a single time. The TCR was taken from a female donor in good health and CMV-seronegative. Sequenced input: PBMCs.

The CDR3 DNA reads as TGTGCCAGCAGGGACAGGCGTCTCGAGACCCAGTACTTC. It translates to CASRDRRLETQYF. The chain links TRBV27 to TRBJ2-5; 7 nucleotides match TRBD1. V was pared by 6 bases and J by 5 bases, with 6 bases of the junction left unmatched. CDR1 is MNHEY, CDR2 SMNVEV, per germline (reference sequence). CDR3 length: 13 amino acids.